This TCR beta chain was observed in a study of technical replicates of blood from several donors. Repertoires were generated with immunoSEQ multiplex PCR, while TCRdb's copy carries only in-frame clones and drops some. The sample holds about 66,000 clones, approximately 87% seen once. The sequenced material came from PBMCs. The TCR comes from a human donor in good health. Some clones in this sample may be carry-over from other donors' samples.

The CDR3 sequence is CASSLVGGPANYGYTF. DNA for the CDR3: TGTGCCAGCAGCTTAGTGGGTGGGCCGGCTAACTATGGCTACACCTTC. V gene TRBV11-2 combines with J gene TRBJ1-2; D not certain. Germline CDR1 SGHAT, CDR2 FQNNGV. This CDR3 spans 16 amino acids. V lost 1 base and J 0 bases, leaving 12 bases between the germline ends.